This TCR beta chain derives from a study of T-cell reconstitution after alpha-beta-depleted transplantation in children. V was trimmed by 6 bases and J by 3 bases, leaving 19 bases between them. CDR3 length equals 16 residues. During its preparation, the TCRbeta library received unique molecular identifiers. TCRdb processed the PCR reads anew with MiXCR; each CDR3 protein has one entry. The sample includes about 200,000 distinct CDR3 sequences, about 8.2% of them seen just once. The chain combines TRBV12-3 or TRBV12-4 with TRBJ2-3, with a tentative D call TRBD2 (6 bases). The clonotype originates from a male patient between 2 and 10 years old who had a stem cell transplant for acute myeloid leukemia, so the T cells may come from the graft donor. Sample: PBMCs, mostly from graft donor cells, taken 360 days after TCRalphabeta/CD19-depleted stem cell transplant. This CDR3 is CASSPSGTPFTDTQYF. CDR3 DNA: TGTGCCAGCAGCCCGTCCGGGACTCCGTTTACAGATACGCAGTATTTT.